These 3 T cell receptor beta chains share one sample of origin, sequenced in a study of T-cell reconstitution after alpha-beta-depleted transplantation in children. Molecular barcoding with unique molecular identifiers was used for the TCRbeta library. TCRdb fed the PCR reads into MiXCR, producing one record per CDR3 protein. This table has approximately 240,000 distinct CDR3 sequences, roughly 11% appearing once. Sequenced here: PBMCs, sampled before TCRalphabeta/CD19-depleted stem cell transplant. The receptors were sampled from a child under two years old with acute myeloid leukemia, due to receive a stem cell transplant.

This clonotype was seen many times. CDR3 protein: CASSQGQGEKLFF. The CDR3 coding sequence is TGCGCCAGCAGCCAAGGACAGGGCGAAAAACTGTTTTTT. The chain links TRBV5-1 to TRBJ1-4, with 8 bases fitting TRBD1. Germline V lookup: CDR1 SGHRS, CDR2 YFSETQ. Unmatched junction bases numbered 4, after V lost 4 bases and J lost 8 bases. This CDR3 contains 13 residues.

Ten or more counts support this clonotype. This rearrangement joins TRBV10-2 to TRBJ2-4; 9 positions match TRBD2. CDR1 and CDR2 (germline): WSHSY, SAAADI. The J segment lost 12 bases and the V segment lost 8 bases, leaving 14 bases of the junction unmatched. The CDR3 runs to 14 residues. The CDR3 DNA reads TGCGCCAGCTGTCCCCCCGCGGGAGGGCCCAGTCAGTACTTC. Protein: CASCPPAGGPSQYF.

In its sample, this clonotype was seen a few times. The chain couples TRBV20-1 to TRBJ2-3, with D possibly matching TRBD1 (5 bases). Trimming stripped 6 bases from V and 1 base from J, with 11 bases between. Germline values: CDR1 DFQATT, CDR2 SNEGSKA (reference sequence). The CDR3 is 13 amino acids. Here the CDR3 DNA reads TGCAGTGCCATGACAGATCGCACAGATACGCAGTATTTT. Its translation is CSAMTDRTDTQYF.